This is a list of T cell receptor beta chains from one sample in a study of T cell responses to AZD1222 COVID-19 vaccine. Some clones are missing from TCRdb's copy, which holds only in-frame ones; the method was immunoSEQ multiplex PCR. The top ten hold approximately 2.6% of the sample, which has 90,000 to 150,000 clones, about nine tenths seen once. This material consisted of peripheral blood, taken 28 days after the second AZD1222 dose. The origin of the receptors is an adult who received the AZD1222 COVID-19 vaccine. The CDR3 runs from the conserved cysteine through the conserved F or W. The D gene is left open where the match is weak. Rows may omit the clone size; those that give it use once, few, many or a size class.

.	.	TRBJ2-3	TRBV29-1	TGCAGCGTTGAAGATCGGAGGGTGGTGGGAGATACGCAGTATTTT	CSVEDRRVVGDTQYF
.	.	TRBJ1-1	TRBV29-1	TGCAGCGTTGAAGATTTAGGCAGGCGGAACACTGAAGCTTTCTTT	CSVEDLGRRNTEAFF
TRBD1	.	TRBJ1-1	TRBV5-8	TGTGCCAGCAGCTTGGCTACGCCGGGACAGGCTTTCTTT	CASSLATPGQAFF
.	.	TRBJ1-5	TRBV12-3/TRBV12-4	TGTGCCAGCAACCGTGGTGGTCAGCCCCAGCATTTT	CASNRGGQPQHF
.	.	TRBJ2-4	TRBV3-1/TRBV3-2	TGTGCCAGCAGCGATTGGTTGCAAAGAAAAAACATTCAGTACTTC	CASSDWLQRKNIQYF
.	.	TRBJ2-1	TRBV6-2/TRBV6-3	TGTGCCAGCAGTTCCGACGGAGGGGGTGAGCAGTTCTTC	CASSSDGGGEQFF
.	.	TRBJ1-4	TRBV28	TGTGCCAGCAGTTTTTTCAGGGATAATGAAAAACTGTTTTTT	CASSFFRDNEKLFF
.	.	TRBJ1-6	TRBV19	TGTGCCAGTAGTATTGGTCAGCTCAATTCACCCCTCCACTTT	CASSIGQLNSPLHF
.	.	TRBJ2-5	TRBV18	TGTGCCAGCTCACCACCGAGGAGGGAGACCCAGTACTTC	CASSPPRRETQYF
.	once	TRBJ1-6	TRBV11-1	TGTGCCAGCAGCTTAGACCCGATGACTAATTCACCCCTCCACTTT	CASSLDPMTNSPLHF
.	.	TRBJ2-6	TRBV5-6	TGTGCCAGCAGCTTCCAGGGCTCTGGGGCCAACGTCCTGACTTTC	CASSFQGSGANVLTF
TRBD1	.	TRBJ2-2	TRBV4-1	TGCGCCAGCAGCCCCTCCGGGACAGTCACCGGGGAGCTGTTTTTT	CASSPSGTVTGELFF
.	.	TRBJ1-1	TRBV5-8	TGTGCCAGCAGCTTAGTGTACGGGGGGCCTATGAACACTGAAGCTTTCTTT	CASSLVYGGPMNTEAFF
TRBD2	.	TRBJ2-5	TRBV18	TGTGCCAGCTCACCCTCCGCGGGACTAGCGGACCAAGAGACCCAGTACTTC	CASSPSAGLADQETQYF
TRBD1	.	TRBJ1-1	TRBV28	TGTGCCAGCATCACAAACAGGGGAGGGGCTGAAGCTTTCTTT	CASITNRGGAEAFF
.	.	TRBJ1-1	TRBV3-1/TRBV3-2	TGTGCCAGCAGCCCCAGGGGTGGAAACACTGAAGCTTTCTTT	CASSPRGGNTEAFF
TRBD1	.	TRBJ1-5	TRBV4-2	TGTGCCAGCAGCCAAGAAGAGGGGGCAGGCAATCAGCCCCAGCATTTT	CASSQEEGAGNQPQHF
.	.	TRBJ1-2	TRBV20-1	TGCAGTGCTAGTCTGGGGTCGTCTGGCTACACCTTC	CSASLGSSGYTF
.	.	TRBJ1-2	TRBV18	TGTGCCAGCTCACCTCAATTACAGGGCGACTATGGCTACACCTTC	CASSPQLQGDYGYTF
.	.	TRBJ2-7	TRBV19	TGTGCCAGTAGAACCACCGACAGGTTTGTTTACGAGCAGTACTTC	CASRTTDRFVYEQYF
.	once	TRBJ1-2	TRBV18	TGTGCCAGCTCACCTGAGGGACAACGAAGGTCCGGCTACACCTTC	CASSPEGQRRSGYTF
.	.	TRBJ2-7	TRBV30	TGTGCCTGGAGTGTACTTTCATACTACGAGCAGTACTTC	CAWSVLSYYEQYF
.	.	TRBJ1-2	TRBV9	TGTGCCAGCAGCGTAGCGGAGAACTATGGCTACACCTTC	CASSVAENYGYTF
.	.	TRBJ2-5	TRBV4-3	TGCGCCAGCAGCCAAGATACAGCACACGAGACCCAGTACTTC	CASSQDTAHETQYF